Listed below are T cell receptor beta chains from one sample, sequenced in a study of blood T cell repertoires in COVID-19. Assay used: immunoSEQ multiplex PCR; TCRdb lists only in-frame clones, some missing. The profile shows fewer than 250,000 clones, over 75% of them singletons. The sample taken for sequencing was peripheral blood. These receptor sequences come from a man in his fifties with COVID-19, enrolled during active disease. The CDR3 runs from the conserved cysteine through the conserved F or W. The order of the fields is V gene, D gene, clone size, J gene, CDR3 DNA, CDR3 protein. D genes are given only for firm matches. Clone size is given for some rows only: seen once, a few or many times, or a class if the clone is expanded.

>TRBV7-9|TRBD1|NA|TRBJ2-5
TGTGCCAGCAGCCGGACCGGGACAGGGGTAGAGACCCAGTACTTC
CASSRTGTGVETQYF
>TRBV5-4|TRBD2|NA|TRBJ2-3
TGTGCCAGCAGCCCCCAGGGGCGGGAGGCCCCAGATACGCAGTATTTT
CASSPQGREAPDTQYF
>TRBV9|NA|NA|TRBJ2-5
TGTGCCAGCAGCGTAGGGGCTACCACCGAACAAGAGACCCAGTACTTC
CASSVGATTEQETQYF
>TRBV19|TRBD1|NA|TRBJ1-5
TGTGCCAGTACCGGACAGGGCTATCAGCCCCAGCATTTT
CASTGQGYQPQHF
>TRBV28|TRBD1|few|TRBJ1-5
TGTGCCACCAACTTGGGACAGGGAAGGCATAGCAATCAGCCCCAGCATTTT
CATNLGQGRHSNQPQHF
>TRBV18|TRBD2|NA|TRBJ2-3
TGTGCCAGCTCGCAAACTAGCGGGAGCGCAGATACGCAGTATTTT
CASSQTSGSADTQYF
>TRBV18|TRBD1|NA|TRBJ1-6
TGTGCCAGCTCACCAAACATGGCCGGGACAGGGCGTAATTCACCCCTCCACTTT
CASSPNMAGTGRNSPLHF
>TRBV7-9|TRBD2|NA|TRBJ2-1
TGTGCCGTGGGCCCGGGCCCGACTAGCGGGAGTTCCAATGAGCAGTTCTTC
CAVGPGPTSGSSNEQFF
>TRBV5-1|NA|NA|TRBJ1-4
TGCGCCAGCAGCTTGGTGGGGAGGGATGGAGGTGAAAAACTGTTTTTT
CASSLVGRDGGEKLFF
>TRBV5-1|TRBD1|once|TRBJ2-3
TGCGCCAGCAGCTTGGTACAGGGGGCCGGAGATACGCAGTATTTT
CASSLVQGAGDTQYF
>TRBV2|TRBD2|once|TRBJ2-7
TGTGCCAGCAGTGGTACGGGAGGTCGGTACGAGCAGTACTTC
CASSGTGGRYEQYF
>TRBV28|TRBD1|NA|TRBJ2-7
TGTGCCAGCAGTACATGGGGGACAGGGTCGGACGAGCAGTACTTC
CASSTWGTGSDEQYF
>TRBV28|TRBD1|NA|TRBJ2-7
TGTGCCAGCAGTGACAGGGGGCTGGAGGGTACGTACGAGCAGTACTTC
CASSDRGLEGTYEQYF
>TRBV6-2/TRBV6-3|TRBD2|NA|TRBJ2-7
TGTGCCAGCAGTGCATTCAGCGGGAGTGCCTACGAGCAGTACTTC
CASSAFSGSAYEQYF
>TRBV10-2|TRBD2|once|TRBJ2-7
TGCGCCAGCGGCGGGAGGGGATACGAGCAGTACTTC
CASGGRGYEQYF
>TRBV28|NA|NA|TRBJ1-1
TGTGCCAGCAGTCCACCCCAGGATTCTGAAGCTTTCTTT
CASSPPQDSEAFF
>TRBV2|NA|NA|TRBJ1-3
TGTGCCAGCAGTGAACAGGGTCTAGGAAACACCATATATTTT
CASSEQGLGNTIYF
>TRBV5-3|NA|NA|TRBJ2-5
TGTGCCAGAAGCTTGGCCCTTGGGGACCGGGAGCACCAAGAGACCCAGTACTTC
CARSLALGDREHQETQYF
>TRBV4-2|NA|NA|TRBJ1-3
TGTGCCAGCAGCCAAGAAAGGGGCCCTGGAAACACCATATATTTT
CASSQERGPGNTIYF
>TRBV9|TRBD2|NA|TRBJ2-7
TGTGCCAGCAGCCCACTAGCGTCCGCCGCCTACGAGCAGTACTTC
CASSPLASAAYEQYF
>TRBV21-1|NA|NA|TRBJ1-2
TGTGCCAGCAGCCAGGGACAGGGGTTCTTCTATGGCTACACCTTC
CASSQGQGFFYGYTF
>TRBV6-5|TRBD1|NA|TRBJ1-2
TGTGCCAGCAGATCACAGGGGTCGAACTATGGCTACACCTTC
CASRSQGSNYGYTF
>TRBV5-4|NA|NA|TRBJ2-1
TGTGCCAGCAGCTTGACAGACCACAATGAGCAGTTCTTC
CASSLTDHNEQFF
>TRBV6-5|TRBD1|NA|TRBJ1-2
TGTGCCAGCAGTCAGTCACAGGGGGCCAATGGCTACACCTTC
CASSQSQGANGYTF
>TRBV18|TRBD1|NA|TRBJ2-7
TGTGCCAGCTCACAGGGACAGGAAGACTACGAGCAGTACTTC
CASSQGQEDYEQYF
>TRBV7-8|TRBD2|NA|TRBJ2-7
TGTGCCAGCAGCTTAGTAGGTGGTACAGCGGGGACCTACGAGCAGTACTTC
CASSLVGGTAGTYEQYF
>TRBV7-2|TRBD1|NA|TRBJ2-7
TGTGCCAGCAGCCCCAGGACAGGGTTAGCCTACGAGCAGTACTTC
CASSPRTGLAYEQYF
>TRBV19|TRBD1|NA|TRBJ2-7
TGTGCCAGTAGTATAGATATGTACAGGGGCAGGGACGAGCAGTACTTC
CASSIDMYRGRDEQYF
>TRBV12-1|NA|NA|TRBJ2-7
TGTGCCAGCAGCGCCCTAGCCCACTCCTACGAGCAGTACTTC
CASSALAHSYEQYF
>TRBV6-2/TRBV6-3|NA|NA|TRBJ1-3
TGTGCCAGCAGTTATTCAGGGATTCTTTCCGGAAACACCATATATTTT
CASSYSGILSGNTIYF
>TRBV19|TRBD1|NA|TRBJ2-3
TGTGCCAGTAGTATTTATTGGACAGGGGTGAGCACAGATACGCAGTATTTT
CASSIYWTGVSTDTQYF
>TRBV5-4|TRBD2|NA|TRBJ2-3
TGTGCCAGCAGCCCGGGACTAGCGGTGGGAGGCACAGATACGCAGTATTTT
CASSPGLAVGGTDTQYF
>TRBV19|NA|NA|TRBJ1-5
TGTGCCAGTTCTCCTCTCGGGCAGCCCCAGCATTTT
CASSPLGQPQHF
>TRBV4-2|NA|NA|TRBJ1-6
TGTGCCAGCAGCCAAGTGACAGCAAATAATAATTCACCCCTCCACTTT
CASSQVTANNNSPLHF
>TRBV24-1|TRBD2|NA|TRBJ2-1
TGTGCCACCAGTGGGAATAGCGGGAGCCCGAATGAGCAGTTCTTC
CATSGNSGSPNEQFF
>TRBV5-4|NA|NA|TRBJ2-6
TGTGCCAGCAGCTGGCAGGTCTCCGGGGCCAACGTCCTGACTTTC
CASSWQVSGANVLTF
>TRBV2|TRBD1|NA|TRBJ1-1
TGTGCCAGCAGTGGGGGACAGGGGACTTTCTTT
CASSGGQGTFF
>TRBV4-2|NA|NA|TRBJ2-1
TGTGCCAGCAGCCAAGACATGGGCGGCAGGGGGCAGTTCTTC
CASSQDMGGRGQFF
>TRBV30|NA|NA|TRBJ1-6
TGTGCCTGGGCATCTAGCTCCTATAATTCACCCCTCCACTTT
CAWASSSYNSPLHF
>TRBV6-2/TRBV6-3|TRBD1|NA|TRBJ1-2
TGTGCCAGCAGCCTCGGGACAGGCGACTACTATGGCTACACCTTC
CASSLGTGDYYGYTF
>TRBV7-9|TRBD1|NA|TRBJ1-4
TGTGCCAGCAGCGTATTGGGACAGAGAAATGAAAAACTGTTTTTT
CASSVLGQRNEKLFF
>TRBV6-5|TRBD1|NA|TRBJ2-5
TGTGCCAGCAGCAGGGACAGGGTTCAAGAGACCCAGTACTTC
CASSRDRVQETQYF
>TRBV6-1|NA|NA|TRBJ1-6
TGTGCCAGCAGTGAAATGACAGGTCTGAATTCACCCCTCCACTTT
CASSEMTGLNSPLHF
>TRBV4-2|NA|NA|TRBJ2-7
TGTGCCAGCAGCCAAGATAGTCACTACGAGCAGTACTTC
CASSQDSHYEQYF
>TRBV9|NA|NA|TRBJ1-2
TGTGCCAGCAGCCCCCAACAGGGAGATCCCTATGGCTACACCTTC
CASSPQQGDPYGYTF
>TRBV12-3/TRBV12-4|TRBD2|NA|TRBJ2-2
TGTGCCAGCAATGGGGGGGGAAGGGAGCTGTTTTTT
CASNGGGRELFF
>TRBV29-1|TRBD1|NA|TRBJ2-2
TGCAGCGGAAGGGGACAGGTTAACACCGGGGAGCTGTTTTTT
CSGRGQVNTGELFF
>TRBV7-9|TRBD2|once|TRBJ2-1
TGTGCCAGCAGCTTAAGGGTTGAGCGGGACCTGGGGGATGAGCAGTTCTTC
CASSLRVERDLGDEQFF
>TRBV15|NA|NA|TRBJ2-2
TGTGCCACCAGCAGAAACAGGGACACCGGGGAGCTGTTTTTT
CATSRNRDTGELFF
>TRBV29-1|TRBD2|NA|TRBJ2-1
TGCAGCGTAAGCCTCGGGGGGAGCTCCTACAATGAGCAGTTCTTC
CSVSLGGSSYNEQFF
>TRBV15|TRBD2|NA|TRBJ2-3
TGTGCCACCAGCAGAGATGTAGCGGGAGGGAAAGATACGCAGTATTTT
CATSRDVAGGKDTQYF
>TRBV9|NA|NA|TRBJ1-1
TGTGCCAGCAGCGTAGGTCCAACCAGCACTGAAGCTTTCTTT
CASSVGPTSTEAFF
>TRBV4-2|TRBD1|NA|TRBJ1-5
TGTGCCAGCAGCTCAGGGGGCGGTCAGCCCCAGCATTTT
CASSSGGGQPQHF
>TRBV28|NA|NA|TRBJ2-7
TGTGCCAGCAGTTTGGCGGGCCAGTTATCCTACGAGCAGTACTTC
CASSLAGQLSYEQYF
>TRBV5-5|NA|once|TRBJ1-4
TGTGCCAGCAGCTCACAGAATCCGGGACAACTCTTTGAAAAACTGTTTTTT
CASSSQNPGQLFEKLFF
>TRBV3-1/TRBV3-2|NA|NA|TRBJ1-2
TGTGCCAGCAGCCAAGATCGGGGAATTGACTATGGCTACACCTTC
CASSQDRGIDYGYTF
>TRBV27|NA|NA|TRBJ2-7
TGTGCCAGCAGTTTTAGTGGAGGGCCTTATTACGAGCAGTACTTC
CASSFSGGPYYEQYF
>TRBV4-2|TRBD1|NA|TRBJ1-6
TGTGCCAGCAGCCAAGAGGGACAGGGGGATTCACCCCTCCACTTT
CASSQEGQGDSPLHF